This TCR beta chain was obtained from a study of shared clonotypes between healthy human individuals. This clone occurred a few times. The antigen remains unidentified. Study outcomes and limitations: The genetic and exposure-history diversity represented was limited by few donors. Of the naive CD4 clonotypes, 4% to 5% were shared across a few donors. Clonotype sharing across donors was expected to vary with sequencing depth.

TCRdb's copy holds only in-frame clones and misses some; the assay was immunoSEQ multiplex PCR. The table lists over a million clones, 70% to 80% of them singletons. Sequenced input: memory CD4+ T cells from PBMCs. Noted subset: CD45RA-negative fraction. The receptor was derived from a man between 18 and 29 years old in good health. Some clones in this sample may be carry-over from other donors' samples.

The CDR3 is CATKKGVHGANVLTF. In DNA, the CDR3 is TGTGCCACTAAGAAGGGGGTTCATGGGGCCAACGTCCTGACTTTC. This chain connects TRBV27 to TRBJ2-6; D perhaps matches TRBD1 (6 bases). Germline CDR1 MNHEY, CDR2 SMNVEV (reference sequence). This CDR3 spans 15 amino acids. Deletions cut 10 bases from V and 3 bases from J, with 16 bases between.